Below are 15 T cell receptor beta chains sequenced from a single sample in a study of shared clonotypes between healthy human individuals. Clones were read by immunoSEQ multiplex PCR, and TCRdb kept only the in-frame ones, dropping some. The repertoire has hundreds of thousands of clones, about 95% of them found once; the top ten carry less than 0.13%. Positively selected for CCR7, the CD45RO-negative cells used as naive CD8 cells excluded terminally differentiated effector memory CD45RA+ cells. Sequencing was performed on naive CD8+ T cells sorted from blood. These receptors all stem from a woman in her 30s in good health.

This clone was seen a single time. The chain employs TRBV29-1 and TRBJ2-1; 8 bases are shared with TRBD2. The CDR3 has 13 amino acids. V trimming: 2 bases; J trimming: 10 bases; junction bases outside the gene matches: 7. Germline assignment: CDR1 SQVTM and CDR2 ANQGSEA. CDR3 bases: TGCAGCGTTGAATTTGAAGCGGGAGTAGAGCAGTTCTTC. It yields the protein CSVEFEAGVEQFF.

The chain recombines TRBV10-3 with TRBJ2-7; 8 bases line up with TRBD1. The V gene's germline CDR1 is ENHRY and CDR2 SYGVKD. CDR3 length equals 14 residues. V lost 4 bases, J lost 3 bases, and 5 bases stayed unmatched. In DNA form, the CDR3 reads TGTGCCATCAGTGCGTGGGACAGGATCTACGAGCAGTACTTC. Protein: CAISAWDRIYEQYF.

This chain joins TRBV28 and TRBJ2-1; 11 nucleotides align to TRBD2. CDR3 length: 15 amino acids. The germline V gene has CDR1 MDHEN and CDR2 SYDVKM. Trimming took 6 bases from V and 6 from J; bases not matched to a gene: 7. This CDR3 is CASRTSGSNGNEQFF. The CDR3, as DNA: TGTGCCAGCAGAACTAGCGGGAGTAATGGCAATGAGCAGTTCTTC.

This chain connects TRBV2 to TRBJ1-5; unclear D gene. Trimming stripped 3 bases from V and 10 bases from J, with 16 bases between. The CDR3 contains 14 residues. Germline V CDR1 and CDR2: SNHLY, FYNNEI. CDR3 loop: CASSDGRREEPQHF. The CDR3 DNA follows: TGTGCCAGCAGTGACGGGCGACGGGAGGAACCCCAGCATTTT.

This rearrangement joins TRBV27 to TRBJ2-7; a possible D gene is TRBD1 (6 bases). Germline assignment: CDR1 MNHEY and CDR2 SMNVEV (reference sequence). The CDR3 has 13 amino acids. V lost 6 bases to trimming and J lost 2 bases, with 11 bases between them. CDR3 coding DNA: TGTGCCAGCAGCCAGGGGATCCCCTACGAGCAGTACTTC. Amino acid sequence: CASSQGIPYEQYF.

This sequence joins TRBV7-9 and TRBJ2-7, with 7 bases fitting TRBD1. V was pared by 1 base and J by 7 bases, with 1 base of the junction left unmatched. Germline lookup yields CDR1 SEHNR and CDR2 FQNEAQ (reference sequence). The CDR3 sequence is 12 residues long. The CDR3 sequence is CASSLEGAEQYF. The CDR3 nucleotides read TGTGCCAGCAGCTTAGAGGGGGCAGAGCAGTACTTC.

The chain joins TRBV7-9 to TRBJ2-7; a weak D match, TRBD1 (8 bases). The CDR3 has 15 amino acids. CDR1 and CDR2 (germline): SEHNR, FQNEAQ (reference sequence). Trimming pared 5 bases from V and 5 bases from J, leaving 19 bases between. The CDR3 loop reads CASSAGGGSGNEQYF. For the CDR3, the DNA is TGTGCCAGCAGCGCAGGGGGCGGGAGCGGGAACGAGCAGTACTTC.

The chain combines TRBV13 with TRBJ2-7, with D hard to call. The germline V gene encodes CDR1 PRHDT and CDR2 FYEKMQ (reference sequence). The CDR3 has 13 residues. The V end lost 0 bases, the J end lost 6 bases, and 9 bases lay between the germline ends. Here the CDR3 reads CASSLGGLGEQYF. The CDR3 bases are TGTGCCAGCAGCTTAGGAGGGCTTGGCGAGCAGTACTTC.

The chain combines TRBV27 with TRBJ2-1; 10 positions match TRBD2. Germline CDR1 is MNHEY and CDR2 is SMNVEV (reference sequence). V was clipped by 1 base and J by 4 bases; unmatched bases: 10. CDR3 length equals 18 residues. The CDR3 spells CASSLFGQAGGPYNEQFF. CDR3 sequence (DNA): TGTGCCAGCAGTTTATTCGGGCAAGCGGGAGGGCCTTACAATGAGCAGTTCTTC.

The V gene is TRBV9, the J gene TRBJ1-1, with unresolved D. Germline CDR1 SGDLS, CDR2 YYNGEE. Trimming left V 0 bases short and J 2 bases short, with 8 bases between. The CDR3 consists of 14 residues. CDR3: CASSVVFPNTEAFF. In DNA, the CDR3 is TGTGCCAGCAGCGTAGTATTCCCTAACACTGAAGCTTTCTTT.

This clone is a singleton in its sample. This CDR3 reads CASSLDGELEQYF. CDR3 coding DNA: TGTGCCAGCAGCTTAGACGGGGAGTTGGAGCAGTACTTC. The rearrangement uses TRBV11-2 and TRBJ2-7, with a tentative D call TRBD2 (5 bases). V was cut by 0 bases and J by 7 bases, with 10 bases left in between. Germline values: CDR1 SGHAT, CDR2 FQNNGV. The CDR3 is made up of 13 amino acids.

The chain links TRBV27 to TRBJ2-7, with TRBD2 matching 7 bases. Germline-derived CDR1 and CDR2 are MNHEY and SMNVEV (reference sequence). V dropped 4 bases and J dropped 5; count of bases not matched to a gene: 17. The CDR3 is made up of 17 amino acids. This CDR3 is CASSSPGREAGRDEQYF. The CDR3 region has the DNA TGTGCCAGCAGTTCCCCGGGGCGTGAAGCGGGAAGGGACGAGCAGTACTTC.

CDR3 bases: TGTGCCAGCAGTGGATACAGGGAGGACAGCACTGAAGCTTTCTTT. It codes for CASSGYREDSTEAFF. The chain combines TRBV28 with TRBJ1-1; weak D call: TRBD1 (6 bases). The CDR3 sequence is 15 residues long. Germline assignment: CDR1 MDHEN and CDR2 SYDVKM. V lost 5 bases, J lost 4 bases, and 17 bases lay in between.

V usage is TRBV5-4 and J usage is TRBJ1-1; D is unresolved. CDR3 length equals 14 residues. Looked up from germline, CDR1 is SGHNT and CDR2 is YYREEE (reference sequence). The V end was cut by 2 bases, the J end by 0 bases, with 8 bases between. The CDR3 sequence is CASSLTKMNTEAFF. CDR3 in DNA: TGTGCCAGCAGCTTAACCAAGATGAACACTGAAGCTTTCTTT. Combining the CDR3 with reference TRBV5-4 and TRBJ1-1 gives the whole variable domain ETGVTQSPTHLIKTRGQQVTLRCSSQSGHNTVSWYQQALGQGPQFIFQYYREEENGRGNFPPRFSGLQFPNYSSELNVNALELDDSALYLCASSLTKMNTEAFFGQGTRLTVV.

The chain is built from TRBV4-1 and TRBJ1-2; a weak D match, TRBD1 (6 bases). Germline V gives CDR1 MGHRA, CDR2 YSYEKL. CDR3 length equals 17 residues. V lost 0 bases and J lost 0, with 14 bases in between. This CDR3 is CASSQDPGVGTNYGYTF. The CDR3 DNA reads TGCGCCAGCAGCCAAGATCCAGGGGTTGGGACTAACTATGGCTACACCTTC.